This T cell receptor (beta chain) originates from a study of response to subunit inactivated influenza vaccine. One entry per CDR3 protein results from TCRdb running MiXCR on the RT-PCR reads. The table includes around 520,000 distinct CDR3 sequences, less than 30% detected once. V was clipped by 7 bases and J by 6 bases, with 10 bases between them. The CDR3 is 11 amino acids. Germline V lookup: CDR1 SGHRS, CDR2 YFSETQ. As regards this clonotype: Its antigen is not known.

Study-level points and caveats: Only a handful of new T cells, the authors suggested, are recruited with each seasonal influenza vaccination.

Source: CD4+ T cells sorted from PBMCs, taken around 5 days after vaccination. The genes are TRBV5-1 and TRBJ1-2, with a weak D call TRBD1 (6 bases). This receptor was taken from a man between 50 and 59 years old who received an inactivated influenza vaccine. CDR3 bases: TGCGCCAGCGGCAACAGGGATGGCTACACCTTC. It encodes CASGNRDGYTF.